One sample yielded the 7 T cell receptor beta chains listed below, sequenced in a study of blood T cells in healthy people across ages. Alongside a J-beta primer mix, a sample-barcoded 5' primer served in a second PCR lasting roughly 7 to 11 cycles. TCRdb recomputed calls from the 5' RACE reads with MiXCR, one row per CDR3 protein. The data hold fewer than 1,000,000 distinct CDR3 sequences, with about 42% observed a single time. Specimen: blood. The receptors were gathered from a man in his fifties or sixties in good health.

The genes are TRBV12-3 or TRBV12-4 and TRBJ2-1; D is undetermined. This CDR3 contains 15 residues. Trimming pared 1 base from V and 8 bases from J, leaving 15 bases between. The CDR3 is CASSLDRWMVDEQFF. The CDR3 DNA reads TGTGCCAGCAGTTTAGACCGCTGGATGGTCGATGAGCAGTTCTTC.

In this sample, this clonotype turned up a few times. The chain joins TRBV9 to TRBJ2-1, with D possibly being TRBD2 (7 bases). CDR3 size: 16 residues. The germline V gene encodes CDR1 SGDLS and CDR2 YYNGEE. Trimming left V 4 bases short and J 2 bases short, with 16 bases between. CDR3 region: CASSSLRGGPYNEQFF. DNA of the CDR3: TGTGCCAGCAGCAGTTTAAGGGGGGGGCCCTACAATGAGCAGTTCTTC.

V and J are TRBV5-1 and TRBJ2-5, with 7 bases matching TRBD1. The CDR3 has 15 amino acids. The ends lost 0 bases at V and 5 bases at J; junction bases unmatched: 7. Germline CDR1 SGHRS, CDR2 YFSETQ. CDR3 coding DNA: TGCGCCAGCAGCTTGGGTCAGGGGGAAGGGGAGACCCAGTACTTC. Its protein product is CASSLGQGEGETQYF.

V is TRBV6-2 or TRBV6-3 and J is TRBJ2-4; TRBD1 aligns across 11 bases. The J call may be mistaken, given a closer DNA end match to TRBJ2-7. The germline V gene encodes CDR1 MNHEY and CDR2 SVGEGT. The CDR3 runs to 15 residues. The CDR3 nucleotides read TGTGCCAGCACCGGCTGGACAGGGGGCCCCTACGAGCAGTACTTC. It encodes CASTGWTGGPYEQYF.

The CDR3 DNA reads TGTGCCACCAGCAGATTAGAGGGACTAGCAGACAATGAGCAGTTCTTC. Encoded protein: CATSRLEGLADNEQFF. The gene calls are TRBV15 and TRBJ2-1; 9 nucleotides line up with TRBD2. The germline gives CDR1 LNHNV, CDR2 YYDKDF (reference sequence). The CDR3 runs to 16 residues. The J segment lost 5 bases and the V segment lost 2 bases, leaving 7 bases of the junction unmatched.

This chain joins TRBV7-2 and TRBJ2-4; 9 nucleotides align to TRBD2. The CDR3 is 13 amino acids. The V and J ends lost 7 bases and 13 bases, in that order; junction bases with no gene match: 11. The V gene's germline CDR1 is SGHTA and CDR2 FQGNSA. This CDR3 is CASTDSGGGEQYF. CDR3 DNA: TGTGCCAGCACCGATAGCGGGGGCGGAGAGCAGTACTTC.

The gene calls are TRBV7-2 and TRBJ1-3; 9 bases line up with TRBD1. The germline gives CDR1 SGHTA, CDR2 FQGNSA. The CDR3 sequence is 14 residues long. J gave up 1 base and V 5 bases, and 0 bases lay outside the gene matches. The CDR3 sequence is CASSDRGSGNTIYF. The CDR3 DNA reads TGTGCCAGCAGCGACAGGGGGTCTGGAAACACCATATATTTT. The variable domain in full, completed from reference TRBV7-2 and TRBJ1-3, reads GAGVSQSPSNKVTEKGKDVELRCDPISGHTALYWYRQSLGQGLEFLIYFQGNSAPDKSGLPSDRFSAERTGGSVSTLTIQRTQQEDSAVYLCASSDRGSGNTIYFGEGSWLTVV.